Listed below are T cell receptor beta chains from one sample, sequenced in a study of blood T cell repertoires in COVID-19. Data came from immunoSEQ multiplex PCR; TCRdb stores just in-frame clones and leaves some out. The sample shows 320,000 or so clones, around 85% of them seen only once. Sequences were obtained from PBMCs or T cells enriched from blood (not recorded which). These receptors originate from a woman in her 30s who had been exposed to COVID-19. The CDR3 runs from the conserved cysteine through the conserved F or W. The D gene is left open where the match is weak. A clone size is listed for some rows: how often the clone was seen (once, few, many), or a class if it is expanded.

D	size	V	J	CDR3	DNA
-	-	TRBV5-6	TRBJ2-7	CASSFVSSYEQYF	TGTGCCAGCAGCTTCGTGAGCTCCTACGAGCAGTACTTC
TRBD1	-	TRBV27	TRBJ1-2	CASSTSGTGNYGYTF	TGTGCCAGCAGTACCTCCGGGACAGGGAACTATGGCTACACCTTC
TRBD1	-	TRBV27	TRBJ2-5	CASSKNKILGTVQETQYF	TGTGCCAGCAGCAAAAACAAAATACTCGGGACAGTCCAAGAGACCCAGTACTTC
TRBD2	-	TRBV28	TRBJ2-7	CASSFGGLAEYEQYF	TGTGCCAGCAGTTTCGGAGGACTAGCGGAGTACGAGCAGTACTTC
TRBD2	-	TRBV10-2	TRBJ2-7	CASSVTGGLGYEQYF	TGCGCCAGCAGTGTGACCGGCGGACTAGGGTACGAGCAGTACTTC
-	once	TRBV11-2	TRBJ2-5	CASSLSGETQYF	TGTGCCAGCAGCTTATCGGGGGAGACCCAGTACTTC
TRBD2	-	TRBV24-1	TRBJ2-7	CATAGLAGAVVSYEQYF	TGTGCCACCGCGGGACTAGCGGGAGCCGTTGTATCCTACGAGCAGTACTTC
-	-	TRBV6-1	TRBJ2-1	CASSEEWLLGEQFF	TGTGCCAGCAGTGAAGAATGGTTGCTCGGTGAGCAGTTCTTC
-	-	TRBV6-6	TRBJ2-4	CASSKGVAKNIQYF	TGTGCCAGCAGCAAGGGGGTAGCCAAAAACATTCAGTACTTC
TRBD2	-	TRBV27	TRBJ2-1	CASSLSVAGPYNEQFF	TGTGCCAGCAGTTTATCGGTAGCGGGGCCATACAATGAGCAGTTCTTC
TRBD1	-	TRBV28	TRBJ2-5	CASTRTGQGRQTQYF	TGTGCCAGCACTAGGACAGGGCAGGGTCGTCAGACCCAGTACTTC
-	-	TRBV7-9	TRBJ1-1	CASSLYRGTEAFF	TGTGCCAGCAGCTTATATCGGGGGACTGAAGCTTTCTTT
TRBD2	-	TRBV7-8	TRBJ2-1	CASSLNGRAYNEQFF	TGTGCCAGCAGCTTAAACGGGAGGGCATACAATGAGCAGTTCTTC
-	-	TRBV21-1	TRBJ1-5	CASSRLDRINQPQHF	TGTGCCAGCAGCAGGCTGGACAGAATCAATCAGCCCCAGCATTTT
TRBD2	-	TRBV28	TRBJ2-3	CASMLTSGGYRADTQYF	TGTGCCAGCATGTTGACTAGCGGAGGGTATAGGGCAGATACGCAGTATTTT
-	once	TRBV30	TRBJ1-1	CAWTTGPGNTEAFF	TGTGCCTGGACTACAGGGCCCGGGAACACTGAAGCTTTCTTT
-	-	TRBV5-1	TRBJ1-4	CASRVLEGNEKLFF	TGCGCCAGCAGGGTCTTGGAGGGCAATGAAAAACTGTTTTTT
-	once	TRBV18	TRBJ2-2	CASSPPSYRHTGELFF	TGTGCCAGCTCACCACCGAGTTATCGTCACACCGGGGAGCTGTTTTTT
-	few	TRBV6-5	TRBJ1-2	CASRTNSDTDGYTF	TGTGCCAGCAGAACGAATTCCGACACGGATGGCTACACCTTC
-	-	TRBV9	TRBJ1-6	CASSVGTEVSPLHF	TGTGCCAGCAGCGTAGGGACAGAGGTTTCACCCCTCCACTTT